Listed below are T cell receptor beta chains from one sample, sequenced in a study of CD8 T cells in ankylosing spondylitis. TCRdb ran MiXCR on the 5' RACE reads and lists one entry per CDR3 protein. The data show hundreds of thousands of distinct CDR3 sequences, roughly 18% seen once. Sequencing input: blood, either unsorted or a sorted T cell fraction (not recorded which). The receptors were sampled from a male donor with ankylosing spondylitis. Each CDR3 is given with its conserved first and last residue. D genes are given only for firm matches. Only some rows state a clone size, as once, few, many or a class for expanded clones.

clone_size d_call j_call v_call cdr3_aa cdr3_nt
few TRBD1 TRBJ2-5 TRBV29-1 CSVSGTGGFQETQYF TGCAGCGTTTCCGGGACAGGGGGCTTCCAAGAGACCCAGTACTTC
NA TRBD2 TRBJ2-5 TRBV6-5 CASSYPGRGGRETQYF TGTGCCAGCAGTTACCCCGGTCGGGGGGGGAGGGAGACCCAGTACTTC
NA NA TRBJ2-7 TRBV12-3/TRBV12-4 CASSSRGGVNEQYF TGTGCCAGCAGTTCTCGAGGTGGAGTGAACGAGCAGTACTTC
few NA TRBJ1-1 TRBV3-1 CASSQVSRYAEAFF TGTGCCAGCAGCCAAGTTTCTAGGTACGCTGAAGCTTTCTTT
NA NA TRBJ2-4 TRBV6-5 CASSYGRVLAKNIQYF TGTGCCAGCAGTTACGGGCGGGTGTTAGCCAAAAACATTCAGTACTTC
few NA TRBJ1-5 TRBV28 CASIGQNSNQPQHF TGTGCCAGCATAGGCCAAAATAGCAATCAGCCCCAGCATTTT
NA NA TRBJ2-7 TRBV7-2 CASSLETAAYEQYF TGTGCCAGCAGCTTAGAAACCGCGGCCTACGAGCAGTACTTC
few NA TRBJ1-2 TRBV9 CASSQARETYGYTF TGTGCCAGCAGCCAAGCCCGGGAAACCTATGGCTACACCTTC
few TRBD1 TRBJ2-2 TRBV24-1 CATSDSRTGNLFF TGTGCCACCAGTGATTCACGGACAGGGAATCTGTTTTTT
NA TRBD1 TRBJ1-2 TRBV20-1 CSANTGAGYGYTF TGCAGTGCTAACACAGGGGCCGGCTATGGCTACACCTTC
NA TRBD2 TRBJ2-1 TRBV4-1 CASSQGTGGDNEQFF TGCGCCAGCAGCCAAGGGACGGGAGGGGACAATGAGCAGTTCTTC
NA TRBD1 TRBJ1-1 TRBV9 CASSPTDRGTEAFF TGTGCCAGCAGCCCCACGGACAGGGGAACTGAAGCTTTCTTT
few NA TRBJ2-7 TRBV5-6 CASSLIQGFHEQYF TGTGCCAGCAGCTTGATTCAGGGATTTCACGAGCAGTACTTC
many NA TRBJ2-2 TRBV5-6 CASSFRAAGELFF TGTGCCAGCAGCTTCCGCGCCGCCGGGGAGCTGTTTTTT
once NA TRBJ2-5 TRBV10-3 CAISVGQAGPKQETQYF TGTGCCATCAGTGTTGGCCAGGCGGGTCCCAAACAAGAGACCCAGTACTTC
NA TRBD1 TRBJ2-4 TRBV20-1 CSAREQGAYIQYF TGCAGTGCTAGGGAACAGGGGGCGTACATTCAGTACTTC
NA NA TRBJ2-3 TRBV28 CASSSDSFTDTQYF TGTGCCAGCAGTTCGGACAGTTTCACAGATACGCAGTATTTT
NA TRBD2 TRBJ2-2 TRBV12-3/TRBV12-4 CASSSTALAGAIGELFF TGTGCCAGCAGTTCTACCGCTTTGGCGGGAGCAATCGGGGAGCTGTTTTTT
few NA TRBJ2-5 TRBV11-2 CASSLVSIPRRQETQYF TGTGCCAGCAGCTTAGTATCCATCCCAAGGCGCCAAGAGACCCAGTACTTC
few NA TRBJ2-2 TRBV6-5 CASSYSWGAGELFF TGTGCCAGCAGTTACTCGTGGGGGGCCGGGGAGCTGTTTTTT
few TRBD2 TRBJ2-1 TRBV6-5 CASSYEGGRGHEQFF TGTGCCAGCAGTTACGAAGGCGGGAGGGGCCATGAGCAGTTCTTC
many NA TRBJ1-1 TRBV12-3/TRBV12-4 CASGGGYRGSEAFF TGTGCCAGCGGGGGGGGGTATCGGGGTTCGGAAGCTTTCTTT
NA NA TRBJ2-7 TRBV20-1 CSARASAYEQYF TGCAGTGCTAGGGCAAGTGCCTACGAGCAGTACTTC
few NA TRBJ2-5 TRBV9 CASRLTQYF TGTGCCAGCAGGTTAACCCAGTACTTC
few NA TRBJ2-6 TRBV6-2/TRBV6-3 CATTASGANVLTF TGTGCCACGACTGCCTCTGGGGCCAACGTCCTGACTTTC
NA TRBD2 TRBJ2-1 TRBV4-3 CASSQSFGTSGDNEQFF TGCGCCAGCAGCCAAAGCTTCGGGACTAGCGGGGACAATGAGCAGTTCTTC
NA NA TRBJ1-5 TRBV20-1 CSARKQGSGSNQPQHF TGCAGTGCTAGAAAGCAGGGGTCAGGTAGCAATCAGCCCCAGCATTTT
NA NA TRBJ1-5 TRBV5-1 CASSLEAGKSQPQHF TGCGCCAGCAGCTTGGAGGCGGGGAAGAGTCAGCCCCAGCATTTT
NA NA TRBJ2-1 TRBV2 CASADPGEQFF TGTGCCAGCGCGGACCCGGGGGAGCAGTTCTTC
many NA TRBJ2-2 TRBV3-1 CASSQASGTGELFF TGTGCCAGCAGCCAAGCATCCGGAACCGGGGAGCTGTTTTTT
NA NA TRBJ1-2 TRBV19 CASSIDRGRFGYTF TGTGCCAGTAGTATAGATCGCGGCCGATTTGGCTACACCTTC
few TRBD2 TRBJ2-1 TRBV20-1 CSARDLRTSGNEQFF TGCAGTGCTAGAGATCTTCGGACTAGCGGAAATGAGCAGTTCTTC
few NA TRBJ1-1 TRBV11-2 CASSLDGGLNTEAFF TGTGCCAGCAGCTTAGATGGGGGGCTGAACACTGAAGCTTTCTTT
NA NA TRBJ1-2 TRBV7-8 CASSLAVSDGYTF TGTGCCAGCAGCTTAGCCGTTTCAGATGGCTACACCTTC
NA TRBD2 TRBJ2-7 TRBV6-2/TRBV6-3 CASSYFSGISYEQYF TGTGCCAGCAGTTACTTTAGCGGGATTTCTTACGAGCAGTACTTC
NA TRBD2 TRBJ2-7 TRBV20-1 CSALSGISYEQYF TGCAGTGCCCTTAGCGGGATTTCCTACGAGCAGTACTTC
NA TRBD1 TRBJ2-1 TRBV6-1 CASRPGQGAHNEQFF TGTGCCAGCAGACCGGGACAGGGGGCCCACAATGAGCAGTTCTTC
few TRBD1 TRBJ1-5 TRBV20-1 CSAQPGQGGHSNQPQHF TGCAGTGCCCAGCCGGGACAGGGGGGCCATAGCAATCAGCCCCAGCATTTT
NA NA TRBJ1-2 TRBV11-2 CASSLKYSSQGMGYGYTF TGTGCCAGCAGCTTAAAATACTCTTCCCAGGGTATGGGCTATGGCTACACCTTC
few TRBD2 TRBJ2-7 TRBV7-9 CASSLGTSFYEQYF TGTGCCAGCAGCTTGGGGACTAGCTTCTACGAGCAGTACTTC
NA TRBD1 TRBJ2-5 TRBV5-1 CASSLGDRVEETQYF TGCGCCAGCAGCTTGGGGGACAGGGTGGAAGAGACCCAGTACTTC
NA NA TRBJ2-3 TRBV19 CASTDQRRGSDTQYF TGTGCCAGTACCGATCAGCGGAGGGGTTCGGATACGCAGTATTTT
few NA TRBJ1-1 TRBV29-1 CSVANMVTEAFF TGCAGCGTTGCGAACATGGTCACTGAAGCTTTCTTT
few NA TRBJ2-7 TRBV11-3 CASSSPRLPWDEQYF TGTGCCAGCAGCTCCCCCCGGCTCCCCTGGGACGAGCAGTACTTC
NA TRBD2 TRBJ2-7 TRBV14 CASSPGTRGTDEQYF TGTGCCAGCAGCCCCGGGACTAGGGGTACGGACGAGCAGTACTTC
NA NA TRBJ1-5 TRBV6-1 CASRELGGGGQPQHF TGTGCCAGCAGGGAGCTGGGGGGGGGCGGTCAGCCCCAGCATTTT